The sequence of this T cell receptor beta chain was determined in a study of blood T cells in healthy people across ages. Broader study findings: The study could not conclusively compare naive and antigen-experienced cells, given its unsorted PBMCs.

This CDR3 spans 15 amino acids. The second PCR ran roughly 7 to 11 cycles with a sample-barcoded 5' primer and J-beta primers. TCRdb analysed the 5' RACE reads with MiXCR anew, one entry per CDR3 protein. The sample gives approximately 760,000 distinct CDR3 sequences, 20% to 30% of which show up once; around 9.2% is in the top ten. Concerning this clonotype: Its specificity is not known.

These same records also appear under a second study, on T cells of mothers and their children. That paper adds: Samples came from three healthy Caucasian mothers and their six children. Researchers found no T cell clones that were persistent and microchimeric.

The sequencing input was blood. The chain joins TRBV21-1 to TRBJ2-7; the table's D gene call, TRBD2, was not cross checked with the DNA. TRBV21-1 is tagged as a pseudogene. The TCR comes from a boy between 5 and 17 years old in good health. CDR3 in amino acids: CASSLRPAGGREQYF. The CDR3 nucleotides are TGTGCCAGCAGCTTACGTCCAGCGGGGGGGAGGGAGCAGTACTTC.